The entry that follows covers one T cell receptor beta chain sequence. No antigen is known for it. This sample was taken from a study of long-term antiretroviral therapy in people with HIV. Study-wide points: Even long-term ART left TRB diversity below transplant donor controls, despite gains. Dominance of pre-ART expanded clones persisted, fluctuating and often declining after ART.

Version v3.0 of the immunoSEQ assay ran at survey level. For each individual sample, sequencing targeted about 35,000-55,000 T-cell genomes. This table comes from immunoSEQ multiplex PCR, and its TCRdb copy is limited to in-frame clones, with some not included. The sample consists of roughly 16,000 clones, about four fifths of them appearing once. Every HIV-positive participant received treatment in the United States. Sequencing was performed on unsorted PBMCs, taken at the start of antiretroviral therapy. The source of this sequence is a man aged 25-45 years with HIV.

The CDR3 DNA reads as TGTGCCTCCTCGGGACAGGGGAACTATGGCTACACCTTC. As protein: CASSGQGNYGYTF. V is TRBV28 and J is TRBJ1-2; the match to TRBD1 covers 10 bases. The CDR3 loop spans 13 amino acids. After removal of 11 bases from V and 2 bases from J, the junction contained 5 bases not matched to a gene. Germline CDR1 MDHEN, CDR2 SYDVKM.